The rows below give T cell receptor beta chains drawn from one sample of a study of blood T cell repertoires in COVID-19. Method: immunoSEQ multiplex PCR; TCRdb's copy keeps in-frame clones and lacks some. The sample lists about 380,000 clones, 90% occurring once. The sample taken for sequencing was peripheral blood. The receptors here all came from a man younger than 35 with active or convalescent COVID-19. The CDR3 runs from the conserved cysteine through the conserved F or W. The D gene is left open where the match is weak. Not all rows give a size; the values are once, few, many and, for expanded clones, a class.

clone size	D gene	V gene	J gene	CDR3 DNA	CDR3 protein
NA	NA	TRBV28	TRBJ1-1	TGTGCCAGCAGCAGACTTATTTATGAAGCTTTCTTT	CASSRLIYEAFF
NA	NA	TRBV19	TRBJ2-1	TGTGCCAGTAGTATAGGGACTAACTTATACAATGAGCAGTTCTTC	CASSIGTNLYNEQFF
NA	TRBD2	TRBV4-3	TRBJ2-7	TGCGCCAGCAGCCAAGTGACAGGTGCGGGAGGTAGTGAGCAGTACTTC	CASSQVTGAGGSEQYF
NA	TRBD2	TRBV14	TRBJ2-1	TGTGCCAGCAGCCAAGTGGTAGCGGGAGCAAATGAGCAGTTCTTC	CASSQVVAGANEQFF
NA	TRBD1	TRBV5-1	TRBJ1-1	TGCGCCAGCAGCCTTGTTAGACAGGGGGTAACTGAAGCTTTCTTT	CASSLVRQGVTEAFF
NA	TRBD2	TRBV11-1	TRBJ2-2	TGTGCCAGCAGCTTAGCTTGGCTAGCGGCGAACACCGGGGAGCTGTTTTTT	CASSLAWLAANTGELFF
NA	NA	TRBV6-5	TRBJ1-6	TGTGCCAGCAGTTACTCGAACAGAGATAATTCACCCCTCCACTTT	CASSYSNRDNSPLHF
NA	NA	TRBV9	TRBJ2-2	TGTGCCAGCAGCCACCGACAGGCCGTTAACACCGGGGAGCTGTTTTTT	CASSHRQAVNTGELFF
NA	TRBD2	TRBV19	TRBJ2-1	TGTGCCAGTAGTTTTTGGACCGACACTAGCGGAGAGCAGTTCTTC	CASSFWTDTSGEQFF
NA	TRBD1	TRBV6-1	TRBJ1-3	TGTGCCAGCAGTTGGACAGGGTTCTCTGGAAACACCATATATTTT	CASSWTGFSGNTIYF
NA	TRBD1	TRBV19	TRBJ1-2	TGTGCCAGTAGTACCGGGACAGGCACCTCGTCTGGCTACACCTTC	CASSTGTGTSSGYTF
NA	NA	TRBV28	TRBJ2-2	TGTGCCAGCAGTTTAGGCCCCCGGGGAAGGAAAAACACCGGGGAGCTGTTTTTT	CASSLGPRGRKNTGELFF
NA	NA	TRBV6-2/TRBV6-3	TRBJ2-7	TGTGCCAGCAGTTACTCGGGGACACTAATCGACGACGAGCAGTACTTC	CASSYSGTLIDDEQYF
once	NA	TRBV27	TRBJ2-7	TGTGCCAGCAGTTTACCCGGGACTCACTCCTACGAGCAGTACTTC	CASSLPGTHSYEQYF
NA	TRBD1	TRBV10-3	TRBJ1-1	TGTGCCATCAGTGGACAGGGAGGCAGTTTAATGAACACTGAAGCTTTCTTT	CAISGQGGSLMNTEAFF
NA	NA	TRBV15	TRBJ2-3	TGTGCCACCAGTCTCTCCCGCGGGTGGCCAGATACGCAGTATTTT	CATSLSRGWPDTQYF
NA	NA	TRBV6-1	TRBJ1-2	TGTGCCAGCAGTGAAAGCTACGATTATGGCTACACCTTC	CASSESYDYGYTF
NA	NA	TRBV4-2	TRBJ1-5	TGTGCCAGCAAAATCGACTTATATAGCAATCAGCCCCAGCATTTT	CASKIDLYSNQPQHF
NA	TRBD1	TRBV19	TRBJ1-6	TGTGCCAGTAGTATGCTGACAGGGAACAATTCACCCCTCCACTTT	CASSMLTGNNSPLHF
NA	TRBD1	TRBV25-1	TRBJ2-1	TGTGCCAGCAGTGAATATTCAACCGGGACAGGGGCCAATGAGCAGTTCTTC	CASSEYSTGTGANEQFF
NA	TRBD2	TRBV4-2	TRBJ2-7	TGTGCCAGCAGCCAAGCGGGGGGAATGGACGAGCAGTACTTC	CASSQAGGMDEQYF
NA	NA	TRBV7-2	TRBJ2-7	TGTGCCAGCAGCTTAGTTAGGGGCTCCTACGAGCAGTACTTC	CASSLVRGSYEQYF
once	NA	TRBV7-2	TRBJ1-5	TGTGCCAGCAGCTTAGTCGGGGGAAGCCAGCCCCAGCATTTT	CASSLVGGSQPQHF
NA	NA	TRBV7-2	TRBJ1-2	TGTGCCAGCAGCTTAGGCACAGACTATGGCTACACCTTC	CASSLGTDYGYTF
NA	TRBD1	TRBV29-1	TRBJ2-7	TGCAGCGTTTCCACCAGGGGGTACAACGAGCAGTACTTC	CSVSTRGYNEQYF
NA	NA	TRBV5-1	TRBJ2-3	TGCGCCAGCAGCTTGGTACCACGGGGCACAGATACGCAGTATTTT	CASSLVPRGTDTQYF
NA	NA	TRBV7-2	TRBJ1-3	TGTGCCAGCAGCTCGAACAGGGTCTCTGGAAACACCATATATTTT	CASSSNRVSGNTIYF
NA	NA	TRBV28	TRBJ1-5	TGTGCCAGCAGTCCTTTCCCGGAGTGGTCTGTTAGCAATCAGCCCCAGCATTTT	CASSPFPEWSVSNQPQHF
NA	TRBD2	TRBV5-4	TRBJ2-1	TGTGCCAGCAGCGGGGGGGCAGGGGGACTCCGGACTAGCGGTTACAATGAGCAGTTCTTC	CASSGGAGGLRTSGYNEQFF
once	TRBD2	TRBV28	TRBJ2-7	TGTGCCAGCAGGCCGAGTGGGACTAGGGAGCAGTACTTC	CASRPSGTREQYF
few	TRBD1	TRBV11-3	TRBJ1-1	TGTGCCAGCAGCTTAGGGACAGGGAAGACCGACACTGAAGCTTTCTTT	CASSLGTGKTDTEAFF
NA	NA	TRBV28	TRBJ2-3	TGTGCCAGCAGTTTTGTCAGGTTAAATCAGCCCCAGTATTTT	CASSFVRLNQPQYF
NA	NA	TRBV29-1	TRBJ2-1	TGCAGCGTTCCGAGGGGGAAGGCCAATGAGCAGTTCTTC	CSVPRGKANEQFF
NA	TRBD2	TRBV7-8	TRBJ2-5	TGTGCCAGCAGGCCACTAGCGGAAGAGACCCAGTACTTC	CASRPLAEETQYF
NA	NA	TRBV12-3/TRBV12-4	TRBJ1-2	TGTGCCAGCAGTTTTATTCCCCGGGAGGGCTACACCTTC	CASSFIPREGYTF